The 6 T cell receptor beta chains below come from one sample, sequenced in a study of cytomegalovirus exposure and HLA in healthy donors. Primers included in the PCR were 60 Vbeta and 13 Jbeta primers. Assay: immunoSEQ multiplex PCR; the TCRdb copy retains only in-frame clones and omits some. The sample lists about 160,000 clones; over 60% were seen once. Sequenced input: PBMCs. The receptors shown here come from a woman aged 25 to 39 in good health and CMV-seronegative.

This clone came up once. The DNA of the CDR3 is TGTGCCAGCCAAGTTATCTATGGAAACACCATATATTTT. Protein: CASQVIYGNTIYF. The V gene is TRBV28, the J gene TRBJ1-3; D is unclear. V was trimmed by 8 bases and J by 3 bases, leaving 11 bases between them. This CDR3 has 13 residues. Germline V gives CDR1 MDHEN, CDR2 SYDVKM.

The V and J genes are TRBV4-3 and TRBJ2-1, with D possibly matching TRBD2 (5 bases). Between the trimmed V and J ends, which lost 0 bases and 16 bases, there was a span of 19 bases. CDR1 and CDR2 (germline): LGHNA, YSLEER. This CDR3 is 14 amino acids long. In DNA form, the CDR3 reads TGCGCCAGCAGCCAAGATTGGAGGAACGCCCAATGTTTCTTC. It encodes CASSQDWRNAQCFF.

The V call is TRBV25-1, the J call TRBJ2-7, with D maybe TRBD1 (5 bases). Germline CDR1 MGHDK, CDR2 SYGVNS. The ends were cut back, 5 bases at V and 3 bases at J, with 11 bases in the middle. The CDR3 covers 13 residues. CDR3 amino acids: CASSMDILYEQYF. CDR3 nucleotide sequence: TGTGCCAGCAGTATGGACATCCTCTACGAGCAGTACTTC.

This chain joins TRBV5-5 and TRBJ1-1; 8 bases are shared with TRBD1. CDR3 size: 14 residues. Trimming at V came to 4 bases and at J to 10 bases, leaving 12 bases not matched to a gene. CDR1 and CDR2 (germline): SGHKS, YYEKEE (reference sequence). The CDR3 DNA follows: TGTGCCAGCAGCGCAGGGGGCCGGAACATAGGAGCTTTCTTT. Translated: CASSAGGRNIGAFF.

In DNA, the CDR3 is TGTGCCAGCAACCGAGGGGGCCAGCCCCAGCATTTT. This sequence encodes CASNRGGQPQHF. V is TRBV7-2 and J is TRBJ1-5; 7 positions match TRBD1. CDR1 and CDR2 from the germline V gene are SGHTA and FQGNSA. The V and J ends lost 7 bases and 7 bases, in that order; junction bases with no gene match: 4. The CDR3 loop spans 12 amino acids. The complete variable domain, with remaining parts taken from reference TRBV7-2 and TRBJ1-5, reads GAGVSQSPSNKVTEKGKDVELRCDPISGHTALYWYRQSLGQGLEFLIYFQGNSAPDKSGLPSDRFSAERTGGSVSTLTIQRTQQEDSAVYLCASNRGGQPQHFGDGTRLSIL.

The CDR3 protein is CASSRTGTSSTDTQYF. The CDR3 DNA reads TGTGCCAGCAGCCGTACCGGGACAAGCTCCACAGATACGCAGTATTTT. The J gene is TRBJ2-3, the V gene TRBV13, with a possible D match to TRBD1 (6 bases). This CDR3 comprises 16 residues. Per the germline V gene, CDR1 is PRHDT and CDR2 is FYEKMQ (reference sequence). V was shortened by 5 bases and J by 2 bases, with 17 bases between the two germline ends.